A single T cell receptor beta chain is shown here with its context. This sample is drawn from a study of blood T cell repertoires in COVID-19. Germline V gene data show CDR1 as KGHSH and CDR2 as LQKENI. The CDR3 loop spans 15 amino acids. With 1 base removed from V and 0 bases from J, the gap between germline ends came to 6 bases. In the source study's methods: Scientists estimated how many nucleated cells there were by amplifying reference gene primers. Here immunoSEQ multiplex PCR was the method, and the copy in TCRdb shows in-frame clones only, minus some. That table furnishes V, J and clone size, whereas the DNA furnished D and trimming. The sample carries about 200,000 clones, less than 90% recorded once.

Sequencing was performed on peripheral blood. J is TRBJ1-4 and V is TRBV18; D uncertain. The source is a woman aged 70-85 years with acute or convalescent COVID-19. The CDR3 DNA is TGTGCCAGCTCACCACTTCAGGCAACTAATGAAAAACTGTTTTTT. Amino acid sequence: CASSPLQATNEKLFF.